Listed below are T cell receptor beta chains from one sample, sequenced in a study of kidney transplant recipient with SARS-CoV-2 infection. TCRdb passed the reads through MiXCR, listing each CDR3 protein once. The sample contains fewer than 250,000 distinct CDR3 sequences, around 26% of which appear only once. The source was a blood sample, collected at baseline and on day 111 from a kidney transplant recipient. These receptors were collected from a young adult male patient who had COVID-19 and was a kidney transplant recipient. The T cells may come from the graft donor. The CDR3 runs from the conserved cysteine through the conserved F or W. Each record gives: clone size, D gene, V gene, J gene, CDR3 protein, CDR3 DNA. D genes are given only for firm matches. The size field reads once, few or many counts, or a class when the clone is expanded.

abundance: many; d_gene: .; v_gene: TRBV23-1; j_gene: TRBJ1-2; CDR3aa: CASSPRMLRRKTYGYTF; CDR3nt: TGCGCCAGCAGTCCTAGGATGCTACGCAGAAAGACCTATGGCTACACCTTC
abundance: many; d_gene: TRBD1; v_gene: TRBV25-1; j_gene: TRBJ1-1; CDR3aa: CASSETGTGDTEAFF; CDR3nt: TGTGCCAGCAGTGAGACGGGGACAGGCGACACTGAAGCTTTCTTT
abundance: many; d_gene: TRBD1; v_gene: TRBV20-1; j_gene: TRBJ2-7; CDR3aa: CRGMGQGDYEQYF; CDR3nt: TGCAGGGGGATGGGACAGGGGGACTACGAGCAGTACTTC
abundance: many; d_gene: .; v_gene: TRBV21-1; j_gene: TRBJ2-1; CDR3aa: CASSKGPDWRANEQFF; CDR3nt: TGTGCCAGCAGCAAAGGTCCGGACTGGCGGGCCAATGAGCAGTTCTTC
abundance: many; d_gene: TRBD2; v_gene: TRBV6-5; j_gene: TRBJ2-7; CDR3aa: CASSGDGREYEQYF; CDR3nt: TGTGCCAGCAGTGGAGACGGGCGGGAGTACGAGCAGTACTTT
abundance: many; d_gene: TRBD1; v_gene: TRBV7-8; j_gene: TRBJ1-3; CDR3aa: CASSLYRGQGSSGNTIYF; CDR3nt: TGTGCCAGCAGCTTATATCGCGGACAGGGGAGCTCTGGAAACACCATATATTTT
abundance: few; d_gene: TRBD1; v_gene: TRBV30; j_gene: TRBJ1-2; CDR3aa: CAWSVRDRGVYGYTF; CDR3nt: TGTGCCTGGAGTGTACGGGACAGGGGTGTCTATGGCTACACCTTC
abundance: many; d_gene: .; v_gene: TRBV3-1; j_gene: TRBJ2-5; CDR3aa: CASSSYFPISFSETQYF; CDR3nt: TGTGCCAGCAGCTCCTACTTTCCCATTTCTTTCTCTGAGACCCAGTACTTC
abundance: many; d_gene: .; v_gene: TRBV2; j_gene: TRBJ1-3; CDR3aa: CASNQVGNTIYF; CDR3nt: TGTGCCAGCAACCAGGTTGGAAACACCATATATTTT
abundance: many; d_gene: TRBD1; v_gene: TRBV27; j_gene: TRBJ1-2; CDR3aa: CASSARTGLNYGYTF; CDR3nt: TGTGCCAGCAGTGCCAGGACAGGTCTTAACTATGGCTACACCTTC
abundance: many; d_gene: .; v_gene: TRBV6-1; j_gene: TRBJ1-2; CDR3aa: CASSEDWQGDYGYTF; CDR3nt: TGTGCCAGCAGTGAAGACTGGCAGGGTGACTATGGCTACACCTTC
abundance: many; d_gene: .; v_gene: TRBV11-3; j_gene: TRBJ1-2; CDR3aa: CASSFGNDLGKTYGYTF; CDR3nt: TGTGCCAGCAGCTTCGGTAACGATCTCGGAAAGACCTATGGCTACACCTTC
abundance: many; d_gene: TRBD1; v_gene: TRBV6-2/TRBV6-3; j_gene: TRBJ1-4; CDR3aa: CASSWWAGGEKLFF; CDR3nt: TGTGCCAGCAGTTGGTGGGCAGGGGGAGAAAAACTGTTTTTT
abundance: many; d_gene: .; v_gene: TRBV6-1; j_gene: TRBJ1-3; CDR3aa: CASSNRPIYSGNTIYF; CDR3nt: TGTGCCAGCAGTAACCGACCGATCTACTCTGGAAACACCATATATTTT
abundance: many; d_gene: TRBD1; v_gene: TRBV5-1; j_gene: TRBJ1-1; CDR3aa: CASSPKTGVNTEAFF; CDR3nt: TGCGCCAGCAGCCCAAAGACAGGGGTTAACACTGAAGCTTTCTTT